The clone carrying this T cell receptor beta chain is a singleton in its sample. The antigen is not known. With 60 Vbeta and 13 Jbeta primers, the PCR was carried out. Measured with immunoSEQ multiplex PCR; TCRdb has only the in-frame clones, and not every one. In the table there are 100,000 to 150,000 clones, roughly 83% of which are singletons. This sample was taken from a study of cytomegalovirus exposure and HLA in healthy donors. Study as a whole: From donors who were HLA-typed, an early data release held 75 million to 85 million unique TCRs. Study conclusions and caveats: Information on immune exposure was restricted to one variable (CMV serostatus).

Trimming took off 6 bases at V and 10 bases at J, with 13 bases between the two ends. The CDR3 has 12 amino acids. Germline CDR1 LNHDA, CDR2 SQIVND (reference sequence). The origin of this receptor is a man aged 40-49 years in good health and CMV-seronegative. The sample was PBMCs. The V call is TRBV19, the J call TRBJ2-1; D is perhaps TRBD2 (5 bases). The CDR3 here is CASSFDGNEQFF. The CDR3 nucleotides are TGTGCCAGTAGCTTTGACGGGAACGAGCAGTTCTTC.